Listed here are 5 T cell receptor beta chains from one sample, sequenced in a study of T cell responses to AZD1222 COVID-19 vaccine. The assay was immunoSEQ multiplex PCR, and TCRdb's table has in-frame clones only and misses some. Of 140,000 to 150,000 clones listed, roughly 90% are singletons. Sequencing was performed on peripheral blood, taken on day 0 of AZD1222 vaccination. Receptor source: an adult in good health.

The genes are TRBV27 and TRBJ1-4; 8 bases are a match to TRBD1. From germline, CDR1 is MNHEY and CDR2 SMNVEV (reference sequence). Trimming at V came to 4 bases and at J to 7 bases, leaving 5 bases not matched to a gene. The CDR3 has 14 amino acids. The CDR3 DNA is TGTGCCAGCAGTTGGTACAGGGGGAGTGAAAAACTGTTTTTT. This sequence encodes CASSWYRGSEKLFF.

In this sample, this clone turned up once. This chain joins TRBV24-1 and TRBJ2-1, with 7 bases matching TRBD2. Germline-derived CDR1 and CDR2 are KGHDR and SFDVKD. Trimming at V came to 3 bases and at J to 0 bases, leaving 4 bases not matched to a gene. The CDR3 is 16 residues long. Here the CDR3 DNA reads TGTGCCACCAGTGATCGCCGGGACTACTCCTACAATGAGCAGTTCTTC. It codes for CATSDRRDYSYNEQFF.

This chain uses TRBV4-1 with TRBJ1-5; D gene ambiguous. CDR1 is MGHRA and CDR2 is YSYEKL in the germline V gene. The length of the CDR3 is 14 residues. Deletions cut 1 base from V and 6 bases from J, with 10 bases between. The CDR3 nucleotides are TGCGCCAGCAGCCAAGTACTCCCTGTTCAGCCCCAGCATTTT. Protein: CASSQVLPVQPQHF.

The chain recombines TRBV27 with TRBJ1-1; D not certain. This CDR3 is built from 13 residues. Germline-derived CDR1 and CDR2 are MNHEY and SMNVEV (reference sequence). Trimming shortened V by 0 bases and J by 5 bases, and 7 bases separated the two germline ends. The CDR3 sequence is CASSLSMRTEAFF. The CDR3 DNA is TGTGCCAGCAGTTTATCCATGAGAACTGAAGCTTTCTTT.

The CDR3 reads CASSDLGTQYF. CDR3 DNA: TGTGCCAGCAGCGACCTGGGGACCCAGTACTTC. This rearrangement joins TRBV7-8 to TRBJ2-5, with D uncertain. V dropped 5 bases and J dropped 7 bases, with 8 bases sitting between them. Germline V CDR1 and CDR2: SGHVS, FQNEAQ. CDR3 size: 11 residues.